This T cell receptor (beta chain) was documented in a study of T cells after yellow fever vaccination (dated by TCRdb to about 2019). In terms of the full investigation: The SMART-Seq v4 Ultra Low Input RNA kit was used to prepare libraries from fractions with low cell numbers. Bulk TCR alpha and beta repertoires were sequenced longitudinally to track T-cell clones before and after primary and booster YFV17D yellow fever vaccination. Two healthy male donors made up the cohort, one aged 18 to 30 years and the other aged 30 to 40 years. Blood was drawn at multiple timepoints before and after primary and secondary immunization, with bulk PBMC replicates and cell subsets isolated.

Study-wide conclusions, independent of this receptor: A small fraction of clonotypes appeared in both the CD4 and CD8 compartments, likely as a result of convergent recombination. The secondary T-cell response was weaker than the primary response but faster, peaking on day 5 instead of day 15. After the booster, most clones that had expanded after primary vaccination were detected again (around 96% of CD4 and around nine tenths of CD8), suggesting broad maintenance of memory. Because only two donors were included in the study, the extent to which the findings can be generalized is limited. Computational filtering was required because FACS-sorted repertoires could contain abundant contaminating clonotypes from the bulk population.

Sequenced using an Illumina NovaSeq 6000. TCR cDNA was synthesized by 5'RACE template switching, which introduced a universal primer site and unique molecular identifiers. Priming for cDNA synthesis came from both the TCR alpha and TCR beta constant segments. Library amplification used two PCR steps, and the second PCR step added sample barcodes and sequencing adapters. Sequencing of libraries was performed on Illumina HiSeq 2500 (2x100 bp) or NovaSeq (2x150 bp). For the original study's pipeline: Reads were demultiplexed and collapsed into UMI consensus sequences with MIGEC, and V(D)J alignment was performed with MiXCR. Vaccine-responding clonotypes were defined with edgeR using replicate PBMC samples, requiring FDR below 0.01 and a log2 fold change above 5 up to day 15. Each bulk clonotype received a CD4 or CD8 identity based on whether the sequenced CD4 or CD8 repertoire contained that clonotype at higher abundance. The public reads were run again by TCRdb, first through fastp at Q25 and then through MiXCR, and only productive beta chains were kept. Each entry is one CDR3 protein sequence, shown with its most common DNA and genes. TCRdb's processing, not the study's, gives the V and J calls here. This sample is represented by 300,000 to 400,000 distinct CDR3 sequences; around 12% of them were singletons. The ten largest clones represent 3.2% of the sample.

This specimen's treatment or condition label, interpreted: live attenuated yellow fever vaccine strain. PBMCs were isolated from peripheral blood using a standard Ficoll-Paque protocol. Dynabeads CD4 and CD8 positive selection kits were used to isolate CD4 and CD8 T-cell fractions. RNA was extracted with TriZol from bulk PBMCs, CD4 and CD8 fractions, and dextramer-positive and dextramer-negative fractions. This clonotype was observed a few times. Its antigen has not been determined. Within one base of it there is no much larger clone, and no base qualities were kept. Trimming removed 0 bases from V and 1 base from J, leaving 11 bases between the germline ends. Looking up the germline V gene (reference sequence) yields CDR1 SGHNT and CDR2 YYREEE. Counted from cysteine to phenylalanine, this CDR3 has 15 amino acids. Only the CDR3 portion is preserved as DNA: 45 bases, with reading frame beginning at the first base.

Rearrangement joined TRBV5-4 to TRBJ2-7; the D element could tentatively be TRBD1 or TRBD2, as 5 bases agree for each. The sequence derives from a man between 18 and 35 years old who received the YFV17D yellow fever vaccine. The starting material was CD4+ T cells sorted from PBMCs, obtained 15 days after the yellow fever booster vaccination. The CDR3 loop reads CASSLAMGPSYEQYF. The bases read TGTGCCAGCAGCTTGGCAATGGGACCTTCCTACGAGCAGTACTTC.